One and the same sample provided the 31 T cell receptor beta chains below, sequenced in a study of blood T cells in healthy people across ages. A second PCR of about 7 to 12 cycles used a sample-barcoded 5' primer and a J-beta primer mix. TCRdb redid the calling of the 5' RACE reads with MiXCR, one entry per CDR3 protein. The sample lists 1.8 million or so distinct CDR3 sequences, 35% to 50% occurring once. The specimen sequenced was blood. The receptor set was obtained from a human donor in good health.

This clonotype occurred a few times. V is TRBV12-3 or TRBV12-4 and J is TRBJ1-4, with D possibly being TRBD1 (5 bases). CDR3 length: 15 residues. V lost 6 bases and J lost 0, with 11 bases in between. For the CDR3, the DNA is TGTGCCAGCAGCCGGGGGGGGGCAACTAATGAAAAACTGTTTTTT. Encoded protein: CASSRGGATNEKLFF.

The sample holds a few counts of this clonotype. This rearrangement joins TRBV4-2 to TRBJ1-1; D perhaps matches TRBD1 (5 bases). Germline CDR1 is LGHNA and CDR2 is YNFKEQ. This CDR3 is 14 amino acids long. The ends were cut back, 4 bases at V and 7 bases at J, with 16 bases in the middle. The CDR3 loop reads CASSPPGTFLEAFF. Written as DNA, the CDR3 is TGTGCCAGCAGCCCTCCCGGGACGTTCCTTGAAGCTTTCTTT.

This clonotype showed up just a few times. The chain uses TRBV4-1 and TRBJ2-7, with TRBD1 as a possible D gene (6 bases). V was shortened by 2 bases and J by 4 bases, with 12 bases between the two germline ends. The CDR3 totals 14 residues. In germline, CDR1 is MGHRA, CDR2 YSYEKL. The DNA for the CDR3 is TGCGCCAGCAGCCAAAGGGCAGGGGAGTACGAGCAGTACTTC. Amino acid sequence: CASSQRAGEYEQYF.

The J gene is TRBJ1-2, the V gene TRBV5-1; 9 nucleotides align to TRBD1. With 2 bases clipped from V and 4 bases from J, the junction kept 6 bases outside the gene matches. The CDR3 runs to 15 residues. The V gene's germline CDR1 is SGHRS and CDR2 YFSETQ. CDR3 amino acids: CASSFRDRVGYGYTF. The CDR3 nucleotides are TGCGCCAGCAGCTTCCGGGACAGGGTCGGCTATGGCTACACCTTC.

The V call is TRBV27, the J call TRBJ2-2; perhaps D is TRBD1 or TRBD2 (5 bases each). The CDR3 is made up of 16 amino acids. V dropped 7 bases and J dropped 3 bases, with 18 bases sitting between them. Germline CDR1 and CDR2: MNHEY and SMNVEV (reference sequence). CDR3 region: CASNSVYEGYTGELFF. The CDR3 nucleotides are TGTGCCAGCAATTCAGTTTACGAGGGGTACACCGGGGAGCTGTTTTTT.

This clonotype appeared a few times. The rearrangement uses TRBV29-1 and TRBJ2-1; D uncertain. Between the trimmed V and J ends, which lost 5 bases and 8 bases, there was a span of 13 bases. CDR1 and CDR2 from the germline V gene are SQVTM and ANQGSEA. The CDR3 has 12 residues. For the CDR3, the DNA is TGCAGCGTTTTCCCGGCTAGGGATGAGCAGTTCTTC. Encoded protein: CSVFPARDEQFF.

The chain is built from TRBV7-9 and TRBJ1-4; no clear D. The germline V gene has CDR1 SEHNR and CDR2 FQNEAQ (reference sequence). The V end lost 5 bases, the J end lost 4 bases, and 14 bases lay between the germline ends. The CDR3 length is 15 residues. For the CDR3, the DNA is TGTGCCAGCAGCGAAGGACCGGATGGTAATGAAAAACTGTTTTTT. Translation: CASSEGPDGNEKLFF.

The rearrangement links TRBV25-1 to TRBJ1-2, with D uncertain. Germline CDR1 MGHDK, CDR2 SYGVNS. This CDR3 has 15 amino acids. V lost 4 bases to trimming and J lost 4 bases, with 16 bases between them. The chain's CDR3 is CASSALTGQFYGYTF. CDR3 bases: TGTGCCAGCAGTGCCCTCACCGGGCAGTTCTATGGCTACACCTTC.

This clonotype was picked up a small number of times. Written as DNA, the CDR3 is TGTGCCAGCAGTGCCTGGTCTTGGCAGGTCGGCAAATACGAGCAGTACTTC. It encodes CASSAWSWQVGKYEQYF. The gene calls are TRBV6-1 and TRBJ2-7; D is uncertain. V lost 4 bases and J 4 bases, leaving 23 bases between the germline ends. The CDR3 spans 17 residues. Germline lookup yields CDR1 MNHNS and CDR2 SASEGT.

The rearrangement links TRBV9 to TRBJ1-1, with unresolved D. Germline V gives CDR1 SGDLS, CDR2 YYNGEE. This CDR3 is built from 14 residues. The V end was cut by 3 bases, the J end by 2 bases, with 11 bases between. CDR3 region: CASSAHVVNTEAFF. CDR3 sequence (DNA): TGTGCCAGCAGCGCGCACGTTGTCAACACTGAAGCTTTCTTT.

This clonotype came up once. V gene TRBV27 combines with J gene TRBJ1-6; D is unresolved. The CDR3 totals 14 residues. Looked up from germline, CDR1 is MNHEY and CDR2 is SMNVEV (reference sequence). Trimming removed 0 bases at V and 9 bases at J, with 9 bases between. CDR3 in amino acids: CASSLSRVTSPLHF. Here the CDR3 DNA reads TGTGCCAGCAGTTTATCGAGAGTAACTTCACCCCTCCACTTT.

Ten or more counts support this clonotype. The V call is TRBV12-3 or TRBV12-4, the J call TRBJ2-1; D is unresolved. The CDR3 extends over 15 amino acids. The V end was cut by 3 bases, the J end by 7 bases, with 16 bases between. CDR3 residues: CASSFDAPPRNEQFF. The DNA of the CDR3 is TGTGCCAGCAGTTTCGACGCTCCCCCTAGGAATGAGCAGTTCTTC.

V and J are TRBV27 and TRBJ2-1, with 9 bases aligning to TRBD2. This CDR3 contains 15 residues. Germline lookup yields CDR1 MNHEY and CDR2 SMNVEV (reference sequence). The V and J ends lost 6 bases and 2 bases, in that order; junction bases with no gene match: 5. CDR3 in DNA: TGTGCCAGCAGGATAGCGGGGGCTCCCTACAATGAGCAGTTCTTC. Encoded protein: CASRIAGAPYNEQFF.

CDR3 protein: CASSLVGTGDQPQHF. The CDR3 nucleotides are TGTGCCAGCAGCTTAGTTGGGACAGGGGACCAGCCCCAGCATTTT. The chain joins TRBV7-9 to TRBJ1-5, with 10 bases lining up with TRBD1. Germline V CDR1 and CDR2: SEHNR, FQNEAQ (reference sequence). The V gene end was trimmed by 1 base and the J gene end by 7 bases; junction bases not matched to a gene: 4. The length of the CDR3 is 15 residues. The variable domain in full, completed from reference TRBV7-9 and TRBJ1-5, reads DTGVSQNPRHKITKRGQNVTFRCDPISEHNRLYWYRQTLGQGPEFLTYFQNEAQLEKSRLLSDRFSAERPKGSFSTLEIQRTEQGDSAMYLCASSLVGTGDQPQHFGDGTRLSIL.

The V call is TRBV4-1, the J call TRBJ2-5; 7 positions match TRBD1. CDR1 MGHRA and CDR2 YSYEKL come from the germline V gene. V dropped 3 bases and J dropped 13; count of bases not matched to a gene: 17. The CDR3 consists of 15 residues. For the CDR3, the DNA is TGCGCCAGCAGCCACGGGACAGAACAATCCTACGAGCGGTACTTC. Its translation is CASSHGTEQSYERYF.

This clonotype was picked up many times. The rearrangement joins TRBV20-1 to TRBJ2-7; D gene ambiguous. V gave up 5 bases and J gave up 2 bases, with 10 bases separating them. CDR1 is DFQATT and CDR2 is SNEGSKA in the germline V gene (reference sequence). The CDR3 sequence is 12 residues long. The CDR3 sequence: CSAGRATYEQYF. The CDR3 DNA is TGCAGTGCTGGCCGGGCAACCTACGAGCAGTACTTC.

Concerning this clonotype: An end of the junction differs from the germline gene, which may be a read error. The rearrangement uses TRBV3-1 and TRBJ2-7; the D is unclear. The CDR3 runs 14 residues. Germline V gene lookup returns CDR1 LGHDT and CDR2 YNNKEL (reference sequence). The CDR3 sequence is CASSLTTPTYEQYF. CDR3 in DNA: TGCGCCAGCAGCTTGACGACACCGACCTACGAGCAGTACTTC.

This clonotype has only a few counts. Sequence at one end of the junction differs from germline and may be a read error. The chain joins TRBV14 to TRBJ1-2, with D hard to call. The length of the CDR3 is 13 residues. Germline CDR1 and CDR2: SGHDN and FVKESK. The CDR3 reads CASSQDFGYGYTF. The CDR3, as DNA: TGCGCCAGCAGCCAAGATTTTGGCTATGGCTACACCTTC.

This clonotype occurred a few times. DNA of the CDR3: TGTGCCAGCAGCACAGGGATTCACAACACTGAAGCTTTCTTT. Its protein product is CASSTGIHNTEAFF. The chain links TRBV12-3 or TRBV12-4 to TRBJ1-1, with D possibly matching TRBD1 (6 bases). V was cut by 6 bases and J by 2 bases, with 13 bases left in between. This CDR3 has 14 residues.

This clonotype has only one observation. The V gene is TRBV4-1, the J gene TRBJ2-4, with 8 bases that match TRBD2. Gene TRBJ2-7 matches the end of the DNA better, so the J call may be wrong. Germline CDR1 is MGHRA and CDR2 is YSYEKL. The CDR3 contains 16 residues. The CDR3 here is CASSQDPGTSGYEQYF. The CDR3, as DNA: TGCGCCAGCAGCCAAGATCCGGGGACTAGTGGATACGAGCAGTACTTC.

The rearrangement uses TRBV5-6 and TRBJ2-2; D is unresolved. Germline-derived CDR1 and CDR2 are SGHDT and YYEEEE. This CDR3 has 16 amino acids. V was cut by 2 bases and J by 3 bases, with 14 bases left in between. CDR3 DNA sequence: TGTGCCAGCAGCTTTTTCCGGGCCCCGGACACCGGGGAGCTGTTTTTT. Translating gives CASSFFRAPDTGELFF.

The V call is TRBV10-2, the J call TRBJ2-5; D is possibly TRBD1 (6 bases). Germline loops: CDR1 WSHSY, CDR2 SAAADI. V was trimmed by 10 bases and J by 2 bases, leaving 17 bases between them. There are 14 residues in the CDR3. The CDR3 DNA follows: TGCGCCACCCTAGACACAGGACAGCAAGAGACCCAGTACTTC. Its translation: CATLDTGQQETQYF.

V gene TRBV7-9 combines with J gene TRBJ1-4; tentative D call: TRBD1 (5 bases). The ends were cut back, 2 bases at V and 13 bases at J, with 29 bases in the middle. CDR3 length: 18 amino acids. The germline V gene encodes CDR1 SEHNR and CDR2 FQNEAQ (reference sequence). CDR3 region: CASSLPNRSAGRWEGLFF. In DNA form, the CDR3 reads TGTGCCAGCAGCTTACCCAACCGATCGGCAGGGAGATGGGAAGGACTGTTTTTT.

The rearrangement links TRBV29-1 to TRBJ2-1; 8 bases line up with TRBD2. Germline V gene sequence: CDR1 SQVTM, CDR2 ANQGSEA. Losses at the gene ends were 4 bases for V and 7 bases for J; bases not matched to a gene: 9. This CDR3 is built from 14 residues. The DNA for the CDR3 is TGCAGCGTTGTAGGACGGGGGGGCGGAAATGAGCAGTTCTTC. Encoded protein: CSVVGRGGGNEQFF.

This clonotype was observed a few times. A junction boundary mismatches the germline segment, possibly from a read error. The chain links TRBV7-9 to TRBJ2-5; no reliable D call. The J call could be wrong; TRBJ2-7 is a better fit for the DNA end. CDR1 and CDR2 from the germline V gene are SEHNR and FQNEAQ (reference sequence). This CDR3 contains 12 residues. The CDR3 DNA follows: TGTGCCAACAGCTCCACCGGGTACGAGCAGTACTTC. It is translated as CANSSTGYEQYF.

The chain combines TRBV28 with TRBJ2-7, with 7 bases lining up with TRBD1. J gave up 6 bases and V 6 bases, and 5 bases lay outside the gene matches. This CDR3 has 12 amino acids. CDR1 and CDR2 from the germline V gene are MDHEN and SYDVKM. The CDR3 DNA is TGTGCCAGCAGACCGACAGGGTCCGAGCAGTACTTC. It translates to CASRPTGSEQYF.

V and J are TRBV4-3 and TRBJ2-5; 8 nucleotides line up with TRBD1. Unmatched junction bases numbered 12, after V lost 1 base and J lost 5 bases. CDR3 length equals 17 residues. Germline V gene sequence: CDR1 LGHNA, CDR2 YSLEER. The DNA of the CDR3 is TGCGCCAGCAGCCAAGGACTCGGACAGGGTCGAGGGGAGACCCAGTACTTC. Translated, it gives CASSQGLGQGRGETQYF.

In its sample, this clonotype was seen a few times. The chain has TRBV27 and TRBJ2-7; 8 bases line up with TRBD1. The CDR3 runs 15 residues. Germline assignment: CDR1 MNHEY and CDR2 SMNVEV (reference sequence). V was pared by 6 bases and J by 0 bases, with 7 bases of the junction left unmatched. Written as DNA, the CDR3 is TGTGCCAGCAGCCGACAGGGGTTTGACTCCTACGAGCAGTACTTC. It encodes CASSRQGFDSYEQYF.

This sequence joins TRBV5-1 and TRBJ2-1; 7 bases match TRBD2. Trimming removed 0 bases from V and 8 bases from J; junction bases left unmatched: 8. There are 15 residues in the CDR3. Germline CDR1 and CDR2: SGHRS and YFSETQ. The CDR3 region has the DNA TGCGCCAGCAGCTTGGAATCCCCAGGGAGGGATGAGCAGTTCTTC. Its translation is CASSLESPGRDEQFF.

This clonotype came up many times. The rearrangement uses TRBV7-9 and TRBJ1-1; weak D call: TRBD1 (6 bases). Germline loops: CDR1 SEHNR, CDR2 FQNEAQ (reference sequence). This CDR3 is 12 amino acids long. V gave up 4 bases and J gave up 5 bases, with 8 bases separating them. CDR3: CASSSRGTEAFF. CDR3 nucleotide sequence: TGTGCCAGCAGCTCAAGGGGGACTGAAGCTTTCTTT.

The sample holds a few counts of this clonotype. The chain couples TRBV7-2 to TRBJ1-2, with 7 bases aligning to TRBD1. Germline V gives CDR1 SGHTA, CDR2 FQGNSA. The junction had 10 bases not matched to a gene; V was cut back by 5 bases and J by 7 bases. The CDR3 sequence is 14 residues long. CDR3 nucleotides: TGTGCCAGCAGCCCACAATCGAGGGGGCGTGGCTACACCTTC. It codes for CASSPQSRGRGYTF.